Below are 14 T cell receptor beta chains sequenced from a single sample in a study of CD8 T cells in Susac syndrome. RNA, at 0.5 to 1 ug, was reverse transcribed with random hexamers. TCRdb processed the immunoSEQ multiplex PCR reads anew with MiXCR; each CDR3 protein has one entry. Among approximately 200,000 distinct CDR3 sequences listed, roughly 92% were seen once. Sequenced input: CD8+ T cells from PBMCs. These receptor sequences come from a human donor with multiple sclerosis.

V usage is TRBV6-2 or TRBV6-3 and J usage is TRBJ2-7; D is possibly TRBD2 (6 bases). Germline CDR1 is MNHEY and CDR2 is SVGEGT. The CDR3 sequence is 16 residues long. Trimming took 0 bases from V and 3 from J, leaving 15 bases between them. The chain's CDR3 is CASSYSTVGGSYEQYF. The CDR3 DNA reads TGTGCCAGCAGTTACTCGACTGTCGGGGGTAGCTACGAGCAGTACTTC.

The chain recombines TRBV5-4 with TRBJ2-7; 9 nucleotides line up with TRBD1. Germline trimming cut 3 bases from V and 4 bases from J; bases unmatched to any gene: 8. Germline CDR1 reads SGHNT; CDR2 reads YYREEE (reference sequence). The CDR3 extends over 15 amino acids. CDR3 sequence: CASSWGQGPSYEQYF. The CDR3, as DNA: TGTGCCAGCAGCTGGGGACAGGGCCCAAGTTACGAGCAGTACTTC.

V and J are TRBV30 and TRBJ1-2; TRBD1 is a possible D gene (5 bases). V gave up 4 bases and J gave up 6 bases, with 15 bases separating them. From germline, CDR1 is GTSNPN and CDR2 SVGIG (reference sequence). CDR3 size: 13 residues. The CDR3 region has the DNA TGTGCCTGGACATCAGGCGGGGACCATGGCTACACCTTC. Protein product: CAWTSGGDHGYTF. Full variable domain (rest looked up from reference TRBV30 and TRBJ1-2): SQTIHQWPATLVQPVGSPLSLECTVEGTSNPNLYWYRQAAGRGLQLLFYSVGIGQISSEVPQNLSASRPQDRQFILSSKKLLLSDSGFYLCAWTSGGDHGYTFGSGTRLTVV.

The chain joins TRBV3-1 to TRBJ2-1; D is ambiguous. Trimming cost V 1 base and J 0 bases, with 13 bases left between them. The CDR3 runs to 17 residues. Per the germline V gene, CDR1 is LGHDT and CDR2 is YNNKEL (reference sequence). In DNA, the CDR3 is TGTGCCAGCAGCCAAGCGGTGGAGCGCAGCTCCTACAATGAGCAGTTCTTC. Protein: CASSQAVERSSYNEQFF.

The chain combines TRBV27 with TRBJ2-3, with D perhaps matching TRBD1 or TRBD2 (5 bases each). CDR1 is MNHEY and CDR2 is SMNVEV in the germline V gene (reference sequence). V shed 5 bases and J shed 4 bases, with 13 bases lying between them. The CDR3 runs to 14 residues. The CDR3 sequence is CASSLAQGADTQYF. DNA of the CDR3: TGTGCCAGCAGTCTAGCCCAGGGAGCAGATACGCAGTATTTT.

J is TRBJ1-2 and V is TRBV30; 8 bases are a match to TRBD1. The germline V gene has CDR1 GTSNPN and CDR2 SVGIG (reference sequence). V lost 4 bases, J lost 4 bases, and 14 bases stayed unmatched. The CDR3 has 16 residues. CDR3 DNA: TGTGCCTGGATCGACCTCCCCCAGGGGGCAAGCTATGGCTACACCTTC. This encodes CAWIDLPQGASYGYTF.

The chain joins TRBV28 to TRBJ2-2, with 7 positions matching TRBD1. V lost 4 bases to trimming and J lost 0 bases; unmatched junction nucleotides: 5. CDR3 length equals 16 residues. Looked up from germline, CDR1 is MDHEN and CDR2 is SYDVKM. The CDR3 spells CASSSDRVPNTGELFF. DNA for the CDR3: TGTGCCAGCAGTTCAGACAGGGTACCGAACACCGGGGAGCTGTTTTTT.

This sequence joins TRBV7-9 and TRBJ1-4; D call uncertain. Between the trimmed V and J ends, which lost 6 bases and 2 bases, there was a span of 16 bases. Germline V gene data show CDR1 as SEHNR and CDR2 as FQNEAQ (reference sequence). The CDR3 totals 16 residues. The CDR3 bases are TGTGCCAGCAGTTCACCAGACCTTTTTACTAATGAAAAACTGTTTTTT. As protein: CASSSPDLFTNEKLFF.

The chain couples TRBV19 to TRBJ1-4; D call uncertain. Trimming left V 4 bases short and J 7 bases short, with 7 bases between. CDR1 LNHDA and CDR2 SQIVND come from the germline V gene (reference sequence). The CDR3 is made up of 12 amino acids. CDR3: CASSTLSEKLFF. CDR3 DNA: TGTGCCAGTAGTACCCTATCTGAAAAACTGTTTTTT.

J is TRBJ1-2 and V is TRBV6-1; D call uncertain. Germline CDR1 is MNHNS and CDR2 is SASEGT. The CDR3 sequence is 12 residues long. Trimming took off 8 bases at V and 2 bases at J, with 9 bases between the two ends. Here the CDR3 reads CASGKANYGYTF. The CDR3 DNA is TGTGCCAGCGGAAAGGCAAACTATGGCTACACCTTC.

The chain has TRBV7-8 and TRBJ1-2, with a weak D call TRBD1 (6 bases). V shed 5 bases and J shed 3 bases, with 16 bases lying between them. The CDR3 spans 15 residues. Germline assignment: CDR1 SGHVS and CDR2 FQNEAQ. This CDR3 reads CASSPVGGADYGYTF. The CDR3 DNA reads TGTGCCAGCAGCCCAGTGGGGGGCGCAGACTATGGCTACACCTTC. Combining the CDR3 with reference TRBV7-8 and TRBJ1-2 gives the whole variable domain GAGVSQSPRYKVAKRGQDVALRCDPISGHVSLFWYQQALGQGPEFLTYFQNEAQLDKSGLPSDRFFAERPEGSVSTLKIQRTQQEDSAVYLCASSPVGGADYGYTFGSGTRLTVV.

This clonotype came up once. The chain uses TRBV20-1 and TRBJ1-1; D is uncertain. This CDR3 is 13 amino acids long. CDR1 is DFQATT and CDR2 is SNEGSKA in the germline V gene (reference sequence). The V gene lost 0 bases and the J gene lost 0 bases, with 5 bases spanning the gap. CDR3 in amino acids: CSARDQLNTEAFF. In DNA form, the CDR3 reads TGCAGTGCTAGAGATCAGCTGAACACTGAAGCTTTCTTT.

The chain couples TRBV2 to TRBJ2-5, with D perhaps being TRBD1 or TRBD2 (5 bases each). The CDR3 has 14 amino acids. CDR1 SNHLY and CDR2 FYNNEI come from the germline V gene. V was pared by 4 bases and J by 3 bases, with 12 bases between. CDR3 region: CASSAGTYKETQYF. CDR3 bases: TGTGCCAGCAGTGCCGGGACCTACAAAGAGACCCAGTACTTC.

V gene TRBV29-1 combines with J gene TRBJ1-2, with unresolved D. Between the trimmed V and J ends, which lost 2 bases and 0 bases, there was a span of 7 bases. The CDR3 runs 13 residues. In germline, CDR1 is SQVTM, CDR2 ANQGSEA. The CDR3 nucleotides are TGCAGCGTTGAAACCGTAGCTAACTATGGCTACACCTTC. Its translation: CSVETVANYGYTF.